The 27 T cell receptor beta chains presented below share a single source sample, sequenced in a study of cytomegalovirus exposure and HLA in healthy donors. PCR employed 60 Vbeta and 13 Jbeta primers. Sequenced by immunoSEQ multiplex PCR; TCRdb stores in-frame clones only, minus some. The sample has some 65,000 clones; roughly 71% are singletons. Sequencing used PBMCs. The receptors stem from a man in his forties or fifties in good health and CMV-seropositive.

The chain uses TRBV2 and TRBJ2-1, with 7 bases lining up with TRBD1. The CDR3 spans 15 residues. After removal of 6 bases from V and 2 bases from J, the junction contained 7 bases not matched to a gene. Germline CDR1 SNHLY, CDR2 FYNNEI. This CDR3 is CASRPDRVTYNEQFF. The CDR3 region has the DNA TGTGCCAGCAGACCAGACAGGGTAACCTACAATGAGCAGTTCTTC.

This chain joins TRBV27 and TRBJ2-5; possible D gene TRBD1, 6 bases. CDR3 size: 15 residues. V gave up 5 bases and J gave up 1 base, with 14 bases separating them. From germline, CDR1 is MNHEY and CDR2 SMNVEV (reference sequence). CDR3 nucleotide sequence: TGTGCCAGCAGTAACAACAGGGACACCCAAGAGACCCAGTACTTC. This sequence encodes CASSNNRDTQETQYF.

The V and J genes are TRBV27 and TRBJ2-1, with a possible D match to TRBD1 (6 bases). In germline, CDR1 is MNHEY, CDR2 SMNVEV (reference sequence). V was trimmed by 3 bases and J by 2 bases, leaving 8 bases between them. This CDR3 has 14 residues. This CDR3 is CASSFWGPYNEQFF. The CDR3 DNA is TGTGCCAGCAGTTTCTGGGGGCCCTACAATGAGCAGTTCTTC.

This chain connects TRBV4-3 to TRBJ2-7; TRBD2 is a possible D gene (6 bases). Germline V lookup: CDR1 LGHNA, CDR2 YSLEER. V was cut by 0 bases and J by 5 bases, with 17 bases left in between. CDR3 length: 16 residues. CDR3 sequence reads: CASSQDPGGINNEQYF. Written as DNA, the CDR3 is TGCGCCAGCAGCCAAGATCCTGGAGGGATAAACAACGAGCAGTACTTC.

In this sample, this clone turned up once. The chain uses TRBV7-9 and TRBJ2-2; the match to TRBD2 covers 7 bases. Germline V gene sequence: CDR1 SEHNR, CDR2 FQNEAQ (reference sequence). This CDR3 comprises 16 residues. Trimming at V came to 5 bases and at J to 5 bases, leaving 11 bases not matched to a gene. The CDR3 loop is CASSRLSGKGTGELFF. The CDR3 coding sequence is TGTGCCAGCAGCCGTCTAAGCGGGAAGGGAACCGGGGAGCTGTTTTTT.

J is TRBJ1-4 and V is TRBV6-6; 9 nucleotides match TRBD1. Per the germline V gene, CDR1 is MNHNY and CDR2 is SVGAGI (reference sequence). V lost 6 bases to trimming and J lost 8 bases; unmatched junction nucleotides: 4. The CDR3 extends over 13 amino acids. The CDR3, as DNA: TGTGCCAGCAGGGACAGGGGTCGCGAAAAACTGTTTTTT. Protein: CASRDRGREKLFF.

The V gene is TRBV13, the J gene TRBJ2-5, with TRBD2 identical over 8 bases. The CDR3 length is 14 residues. The germline V gene encodes CDR1 PRHDT and CDR2 FYEKMQ (reference sequence). Trimming took 5 bases from V and 5 from J; bases not matched to a gene: 7. In DNA, the CDR3 is TGTGCCAGCAGCCTTAGCGGGACGGCGGAGACCCAGTACTTC. Protein product: CASSLSGTAETQYF.

This clone was seen more than once but under ten times. J is TRBJ1-2 and V is TRBV5-1, with TRBD1 matching 10 bases. Germline V gene sequence: CDR1 SGHRS, CDR2 YFSETQ. V was pared by 4 bases and J by 4 bases, with 7 bases of the junction left unmatched. CDR3 size: 15 residues. The CDR3 region has the DNA TGCGCCAGCAGCACCCGGACAGGGGGTGGCTATGGCTACACCTTC. As protein: CASSTRTGGGYGYTF. Full variable domain (missing parts from reference TRBV5-1 and TRBJ1-2): KAGVTQTPRYLIKTRGQQVTLSCSPISGHRSVSWYQQTPGQGLQFLFEYFSETQRNKGNFPGRFSGRQFSNSRSEMNVSTLELGDSALYLCASSTRTGGGYGYTFGSGTRLTVV.

The DNA for the CDR3 is TGTGCCAGCAGCTTAAGTGGCGGGAGGTCGCCCAATGAGCAGTTCTTC. Encoded protein: CASSLSGGRSPNEQFF. The V call is TRBV7-3, the J call TRBJ2-1, with 8 bases matching TRBD2. Per the germline V gene, CDR1 is SGHTA and CDR2 is FQGTGA. CDR3 size: 16 residues. After removal of 1 base from V and 6 bases from J, the junction contained 8 bases not matched to a gene.

This clone occurred a few times. J is TRBJ1-2 and V is TRBV15, with D perhaps matching TRBD1 (5 bases). Germline CDR1 is LNHNV and CDR2 is YYDKDF (reference sequence). This CDR3 is 16 amino acids long. V dropped 0 bases and J dropped 4 bases, with 15 bases sitting between them. The CDR3, as DNA: TGTGCCACCAGCAGAGACCCCCCACAGGTCCTCTATGGCTACACCTTC. It is translated as CATSRDPPQVLYGYTF.

The V and J genes are TRBV6-5 and TRBJ1-5; D unresolved. Germline V gene lookup returns CDR1 MNHEY and CDR2 SVGAGI. This CDR3 comprises 13 residues. V lost 10 bases and J lost 4, with 14 bases in between. CDR3 bases: TGTGCCACACGCAAAGGGAGTAATCAGCCCCAGCATTTT. The encoded protein is CATRKGSNQPQHF.

The V gene is TRBV15, the J gene TRBJ2-3; 13 positions agree with TRBD2. The germline V gene has CDR1 LNHNV and CDR2 YYDKDF (reference sequence). This CDR3 region has 18 residues. J was trimmed by 0 bases and V by 4 bases; bases with no gene match: 7. CDR3 residues: CATSTRLAGGTSTDTQYF. The CDR3 region has the DNA TGTGCCACCAGCACTCGACTAGCGGGAGGCACTAGCACAGATACGCAGTATTTT.

CDR3 in amino acids: CATSRGQGVDLREYF. The DNA of the CDR3 is TGTGCCACCAGCAGAGGACAGGGCGTAGATCTACGGGAGTATTTT. This sequence joins TRBV15 and TRBJ2-3, with 7 bases that match TRBD1. CDR3 length equals 15 residues. V shed 1 base and J 13 bases; nucleotides not matched to a gene: 14. Germline V gene lookup returns CDR1 LNHNV and CDR2 YYDKDF (reference sequence).

The chain recombines TRBV9 with TRBJ2-1, with a possible D match to TRBD1 (5 bases). This CDR3 spans 13 amino acids. The germline CDR1 and CDR2 sequences are SGDLS and YYNGEE. V was pared by 2 bases and J by 5 bases, with 8 bases between. CDR3 sequence reads: CASSVDSNNEQFF. The CDR3 DNA follows: TGTGCCAGCAGCGTTGACAGTAACAATGAGCAGTTCTTC.

The V and J genes are TRBV19 and TRBJ2-3; perhaps TRBD1 as D (6 bases). Germline CDR1 is LNHDA and CDR2 is SQIVND (reference sequence). This CDR3 is built from 16 residues. With 6 bases removed from V and 0 bases from J, the gap between germline ends came to 16 bases. CDR3: CASSRGWDTSTDTQYF. CDR3 DNA: TGTGCCAGTAGCCGTGGCTGGGACACTAGCACAGATACGCAGTATTTT.

V and J are TRBV7-9 and TRBJ2-3; possibly TRBD1 for D (6 bases). V was cut by 6 bases and J by 0 bases, with 16 bases left in between. The CDR3 totals 16 residues. Germline CDR1 reads SEHNR; CDR2 reads FQNEAQ (reference sequence). CDR3 coding DNA: TGTGCCAGCAGTCTAGGGGGTGTTACTAGCACAGATACGCAGTATTTT. Translation: CASSLGGVTSTDTQYF.

The gene calls are TRBV5-4 and TRBJ2-7; 10 nucleotides match TRBD1. The germline V gene encodes CDR1 SGHNT and CDR2 YYREEE (reference sequence). With V trimmed by 3 bases and J by 2 bases, 11 bases remained unmatched. The CDR3 loop spans 17 amino acids. Written as DNA, the CDR3 is TGTGCCAGCAGCTGGGGCAGGTCGGGACAGGGGACCTACGAGCAGTACGTC. Encoded protein: CASSWGRSGQGTYEQYV.

Turning to this clone: A much larger clone is a single base away; this may be a read error. The same CDR3 is also encoded by other DNA sequences in this sample. The chain has TRBV7-2 and TRBJ2-1, with TRBD2 matching over 10 bases. The CDR3 is 16 amino acids. V dropped 6 bases and J dropped 2; count of bases not matched to a gene: 7. Germline CDR1 and CDR2: SGHTA and FQGNSA. CDR3 sequence reads: CASRPLSGGAYNEQFF. The CDR3 nucleotides are TGTGCCAGCAGACCGCTAAGCGGGGGGGCCTACAATGAGCAGTTCTTC. Full variable domain (missing parts from reference TRBV7-2 and TRBJ2-1): GAGVSQSPSNKVTEKGKDVELRCDPISGHTALYWYRQSLGQGLEFLIYFQGNSAPDKSGLPSDRFSAERTGGSVSTLTIQRTQQEDSAVYLCASRPLSGGAYNEQFFGPGTRLTVL.

V gene TRBV18 combines with J gene TRBJ1-2; tentatively, D is TRBD1 (6 bases). Trimming stripped 4 bases from V and 2 bases from J, with 8 bases between. The germline gives CDR1 KGHSH, CDR2 LQKENI. This CDR3 contains 13 residues. The CDR3 DNA reads as TGTGCCAGCTCACTGGACAGAAACTATGGCTACACCTTC. The encoded protein is CASSLDRNYGYTF.

This chain uses TRBV19 with TRBJ2-7, with 9 bases lining up with TRBD2. The CDR3 has 16 residues. Germline assignment: CDR1 LNHDA and CDR2 SQIVND (reference sequence). J was trimmed by 3 bases and V by 5 bases; bases with no gene match: 11. CDR3 DNA sequence: TGTGCCAGTAGTGTTAGCGGGAGACGAACCCTCTACGAGCAGTACTTC. Translating gives CASSVSGRRTLYEQYF.

This clone was detected a few times. The chain uses TRBV27 and TRBJ2-7; TRBD2 is a possible D gene (6 bases). Trimming took 7 bases from V and 4 from J, leaving 14 bases between them. Germline V CDR1 and CDR2: MNHEY, SMNVEV (reference sequence). This CDR3 has 13 amino acids. This chain's CDR3 is CASTRLGSYEQYF. The CDR3 region has the DNA TGTGCCAGCACTCGACTAGGGAGTTACGAGCAGTACTTC.

The chain employs TRBV5-1 and TRBJ2-7; 10 bases are shared with TRBD2. The CDR3 loop spans 17 amino acids. The junction had 7 bases not matched to a gene; V was cut back by 0 bases and J by 1 base. The germline CDR1 and CDR2 sequences are SGHRS and YFSETQ. The CDR3 is CASSLVFSGGISYEQYF. The CDR3 nucleotides read TGCGCCAGCAGCTTGGTTTTTAGCGGGGGGATTTCCTACGAGCAGTACTTC.

The chain uses TRBV18 and TRBJ1-4; a possible D gene is TRBD1 (6 bases). From germline, CDR1 is KGHSH and CDR2 LQKENI. Trimming cost V 4 bases and J 0 bases, with 12 bases left between them. CDR3 length: 16 amino acids. The CDR3 DNA follows: TGTGCCAGCTCACTACAGGGAACAGCAACTAATGAAAAACTGTTTTTT. It translates to CASSLQGTATNEKLFF.

V is TRBV27 and J is TRBJ2-5; 9 nucleotides agree with TRBD2. V lost 0 bases to trimming and J lost 5 bases; unmatched junction nucleotides: 4. Germline assignment: CDR1 MNHEY and CDR2 SMNVEV (reference sequence). The CDR3 runs to 15 residues. DNA for the CDR3: TGTGCCAGCAGTTTATCTCGGACTAGCGTTGAGACCCAGTACTTC. Protein: CASSLSRTSVETQYF.

This chain joins TRBV19 and TRBJ1-1; the D is unclear. The germline V gene encodes CDR1 LNHDA and CDR2 SQIVND (reference sequence). V was shortened by 3 bases and J by 4 bases, with 15 bases between the two germline ends. CDR3 length: 15 amino acids. CDR3 DNA: TGTGCCAGTAGTATTGCAGGTTCTTTGGTCACTGAAGCTTTCTTT. Protein sequence: CASSIAGSLVTEAFF.

The genes are TRBV7-2 and TRBJ2-2, with a possible D match to TRBD1 (5 bases). The ends were cut back, 2 bases at V and 6 bases at J, with 7 bases in the middle. From germline, CDR1 is SGHTA and CDR2 FQGNSA. CDR3 size: 13 residues. This CDR3 is CASSLIGAGELFF. CDR3 bases: TGTGCCAGCAGCTTAATAGGGGCCGGGGAGCTGTTTTTT.

This rearrangement joins TRBV19 to TRBJ2-3; 7 nucleotides match TRBD2. The CDR3 runs to 15 residues. Germline V gene lookup returns CDR1 LNHDA and CDR2 SQIVND (reference sequence). V lost 3 bases to trimming and J lost 2 bases; unmatched junction nucleotides: 5. CDR3 residues: CASSIGGSNTDTQYF. CDR3 coding DNA: TGTGCCAGTAGTATTGGCGGGAGTAACACAGATACGCAGTATTTT.